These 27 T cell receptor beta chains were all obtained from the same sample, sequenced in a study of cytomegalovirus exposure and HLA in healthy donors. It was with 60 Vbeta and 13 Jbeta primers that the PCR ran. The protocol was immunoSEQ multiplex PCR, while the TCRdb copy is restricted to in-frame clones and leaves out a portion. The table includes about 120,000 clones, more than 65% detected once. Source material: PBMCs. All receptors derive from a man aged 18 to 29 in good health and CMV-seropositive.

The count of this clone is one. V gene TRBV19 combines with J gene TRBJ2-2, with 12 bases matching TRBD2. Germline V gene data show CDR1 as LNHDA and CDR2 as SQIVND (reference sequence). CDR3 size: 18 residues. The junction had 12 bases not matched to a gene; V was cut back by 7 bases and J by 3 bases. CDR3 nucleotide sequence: TGTGCCAGTACCGTCGGCCTAGCGGGGGGGCGGGACACCGGGGAGCTGTTTTTT. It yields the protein CASTVGLAGGRDTGELFF.

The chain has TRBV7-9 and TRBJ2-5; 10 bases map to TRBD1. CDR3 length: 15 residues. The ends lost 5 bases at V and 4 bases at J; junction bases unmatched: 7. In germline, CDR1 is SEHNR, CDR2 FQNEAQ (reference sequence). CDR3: CASSPPDRGGETQYF. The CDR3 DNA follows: TGTGCCAGCAGCCCCCCGGACAGGGGGGGAGAGACCCAGTACTTC.

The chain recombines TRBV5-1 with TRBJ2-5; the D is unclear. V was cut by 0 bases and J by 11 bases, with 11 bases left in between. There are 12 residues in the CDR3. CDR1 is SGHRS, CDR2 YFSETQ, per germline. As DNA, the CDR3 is TGCGCCAGCAGCTTGGATGGGCGAGAGCAGTACTTC. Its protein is CASSLDGREQYF.

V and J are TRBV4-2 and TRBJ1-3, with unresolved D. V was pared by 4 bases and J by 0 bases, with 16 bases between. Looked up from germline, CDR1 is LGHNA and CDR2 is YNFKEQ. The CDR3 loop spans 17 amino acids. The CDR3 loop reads CASSLLLGDFSGNTIYF. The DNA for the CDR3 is TGTGCCAGCAGCCTGCTTTTGGGTGACTTCTCTGGAAACACCATATATTTT.

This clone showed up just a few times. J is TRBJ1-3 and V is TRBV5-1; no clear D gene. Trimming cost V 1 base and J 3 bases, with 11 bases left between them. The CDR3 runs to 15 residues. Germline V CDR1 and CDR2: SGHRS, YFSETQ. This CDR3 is CASSLSGGIGNTIYF. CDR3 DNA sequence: TGCGCCAGCAGCTTGAGCGGAGGGATTGGAAACACCATATATTTT. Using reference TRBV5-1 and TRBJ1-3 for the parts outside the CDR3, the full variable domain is KAGVTQTPRYLIKTRGQQVTLSCSPISGHRSVSWYQQTPGQGLQFLFEYFSETQRNKGNFPGRFSGRQFSNSRSEMNVSTLELGDSALYLCASSLSGGIGNTIYFGEGSWLTVV.

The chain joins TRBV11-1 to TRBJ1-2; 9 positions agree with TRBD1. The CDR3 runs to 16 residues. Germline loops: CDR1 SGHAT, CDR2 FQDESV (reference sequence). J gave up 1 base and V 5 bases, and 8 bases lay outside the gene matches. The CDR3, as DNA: TGTGCCAGCAGCGTACTCGGGACAGGGAGTAACTATGGCTACACCTTC. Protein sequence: CASSVLGTGSNYGYTF.

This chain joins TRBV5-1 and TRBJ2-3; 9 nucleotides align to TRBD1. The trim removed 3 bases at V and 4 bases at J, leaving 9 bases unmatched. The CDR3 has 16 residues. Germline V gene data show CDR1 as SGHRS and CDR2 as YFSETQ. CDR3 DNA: TGCGCCAGCAGCTCCTTGACAGGGGGTTTAGCAGATACGCAGTATTTT. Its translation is CASSSLTGGLADTQYF.

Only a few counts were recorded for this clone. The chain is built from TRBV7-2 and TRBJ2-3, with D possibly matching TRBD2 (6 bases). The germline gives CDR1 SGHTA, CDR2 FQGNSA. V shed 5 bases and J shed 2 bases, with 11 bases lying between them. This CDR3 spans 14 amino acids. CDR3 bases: TGTGCCAGCAGCCTGGACTATTCCACAGATACGCAGTATTTT. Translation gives CASSLDYSTDTQYF.

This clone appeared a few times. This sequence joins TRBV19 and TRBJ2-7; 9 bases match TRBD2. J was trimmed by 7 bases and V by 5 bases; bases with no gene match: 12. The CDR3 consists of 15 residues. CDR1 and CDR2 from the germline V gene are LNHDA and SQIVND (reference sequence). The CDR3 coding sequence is TGTGCCAGTAGTGGAGATAGCGGGAGAAGTAAGGAGCAGTACTTC. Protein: CASSGDSGRSKEQYF.

The CDR3 region has the DNA TGTGCCAGCAGTAGCGGGACAGGGTCTTGTCAGTACTTC. Translating gives CASSSGTGSCQYF. The chain uses TRBV6-5 and TRBJ2-5; 9 bases fit TRBD1. V shed 5 bases and J 11 bases; nucleotides not matched to a gene: 9. CDR1 is MNHEY and CDR2 is SVGAGI in the germline V gene. The CDR3 spans 13 residues.

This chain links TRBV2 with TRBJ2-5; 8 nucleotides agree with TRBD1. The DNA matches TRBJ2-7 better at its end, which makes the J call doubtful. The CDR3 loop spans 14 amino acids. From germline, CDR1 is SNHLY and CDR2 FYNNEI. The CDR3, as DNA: TGTGCCAGCAGCCGGGACAGGCCCTCCTACGAGCAGTACTTC. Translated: CASSRDRPSYEQYF.

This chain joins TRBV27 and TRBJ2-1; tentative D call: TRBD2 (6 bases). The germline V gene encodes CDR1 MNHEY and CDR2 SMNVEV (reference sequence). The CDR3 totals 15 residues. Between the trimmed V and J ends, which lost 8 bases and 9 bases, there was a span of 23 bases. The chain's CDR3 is CASFRQRAAWGEQFF. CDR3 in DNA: TGTGCCAGCTTCCGCCAGCGGGCAGCTTGGGGTGAGCAGTTCTTC.

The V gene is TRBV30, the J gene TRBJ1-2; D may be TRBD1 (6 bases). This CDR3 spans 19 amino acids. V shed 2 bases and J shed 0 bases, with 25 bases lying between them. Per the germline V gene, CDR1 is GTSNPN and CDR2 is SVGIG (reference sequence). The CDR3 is CAWSPWGGRIGGANYGYTF. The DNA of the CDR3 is TGTGCCTGGAGTCCCTGGGGGGGGCGCATCGGGGGAGCTAACTATGGCTACACCTTC. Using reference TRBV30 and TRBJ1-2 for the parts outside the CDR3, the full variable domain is SQTIHQWPATLVQPVGSPLSLECTVEGTSNPNLYWYRQAAGRGLQLLFYSVGIGQISSEVPQNLSASRPQDRQFILSSKKLLLSDSGFYLCAWSPWGGRIGGANYGYTFGSGTRLTVV.

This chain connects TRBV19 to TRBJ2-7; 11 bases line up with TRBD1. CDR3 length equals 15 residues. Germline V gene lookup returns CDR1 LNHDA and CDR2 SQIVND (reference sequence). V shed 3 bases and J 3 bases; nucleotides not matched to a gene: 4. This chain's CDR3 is CASSITGTGGYEQYF. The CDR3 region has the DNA TGTGCCAGTAGTATTACCGGGACAGGGGGCTACGAGCAGTACTTC.

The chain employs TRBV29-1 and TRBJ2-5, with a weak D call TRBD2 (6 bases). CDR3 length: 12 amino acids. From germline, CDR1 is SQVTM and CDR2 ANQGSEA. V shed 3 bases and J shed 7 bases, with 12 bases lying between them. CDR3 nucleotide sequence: TGCAGCGTTGAGGGCGGGACCATGACCCAGTACTTC. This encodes CSVEGGTMTQYF.

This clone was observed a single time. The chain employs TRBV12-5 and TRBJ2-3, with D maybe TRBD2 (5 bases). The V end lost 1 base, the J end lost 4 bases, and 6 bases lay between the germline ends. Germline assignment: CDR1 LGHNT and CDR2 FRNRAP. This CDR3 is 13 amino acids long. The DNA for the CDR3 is TGTGCTAGTGGTTTGGAACTAGCAGATACGCAGTATTTT. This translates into CASGLELADTQYF. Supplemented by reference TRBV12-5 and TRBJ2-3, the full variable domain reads DARVTQTPRHKVTEMGQEVTMRCQPILGHNTVFWYRQTMMQGLELLAYFRNRAPLDDSGMPKDRFSAEMPDATLATLKIQPSEPRDSAVYFCASGLELADTQYFGPGTRLTVL.

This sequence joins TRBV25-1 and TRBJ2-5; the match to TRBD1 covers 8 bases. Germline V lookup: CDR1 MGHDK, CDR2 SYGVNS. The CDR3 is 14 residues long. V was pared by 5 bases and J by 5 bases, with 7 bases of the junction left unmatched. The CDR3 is CASSTHRGTETQYF. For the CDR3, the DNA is TGTGCCAGCAGTACTCACAGGGGGACGGAGACCCAGTACTTC.

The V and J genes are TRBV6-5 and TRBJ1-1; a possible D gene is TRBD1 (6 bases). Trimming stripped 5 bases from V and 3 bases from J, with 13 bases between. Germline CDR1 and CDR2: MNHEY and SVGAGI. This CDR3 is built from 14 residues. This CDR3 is CASSQGTRDTEAFF. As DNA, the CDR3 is TGTGCCAGCAGTCAGGGGACGAGGGACACTGAAGCTTTCTTT.

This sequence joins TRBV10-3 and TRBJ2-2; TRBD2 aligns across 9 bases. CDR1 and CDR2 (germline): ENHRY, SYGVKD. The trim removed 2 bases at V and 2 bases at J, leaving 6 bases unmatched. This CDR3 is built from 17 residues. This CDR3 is CAISEPRLAENTGELFF. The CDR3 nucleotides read TGTGCCATCAGTGAGCCCAGACTAGCGGAAAACACCGGGGAGCTGTTTTTT.

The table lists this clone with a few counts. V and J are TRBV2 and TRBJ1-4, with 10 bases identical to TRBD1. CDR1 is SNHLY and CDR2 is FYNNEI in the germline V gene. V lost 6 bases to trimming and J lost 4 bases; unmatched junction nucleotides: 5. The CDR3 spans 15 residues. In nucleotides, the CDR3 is TGTGCCAGCAGAAGCCGGGACAGGGGTAATGAAAAACTGTTTTTT. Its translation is CASRSRDRGNEKLFF.

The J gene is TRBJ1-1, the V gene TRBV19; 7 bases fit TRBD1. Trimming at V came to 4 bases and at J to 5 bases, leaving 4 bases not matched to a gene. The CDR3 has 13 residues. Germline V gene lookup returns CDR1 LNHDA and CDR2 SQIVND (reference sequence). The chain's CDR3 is CASSTQGMTEAFF. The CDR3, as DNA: TGTGCCAGTAGTACACAGGGGATGACTGAAGCTTTCTTT.

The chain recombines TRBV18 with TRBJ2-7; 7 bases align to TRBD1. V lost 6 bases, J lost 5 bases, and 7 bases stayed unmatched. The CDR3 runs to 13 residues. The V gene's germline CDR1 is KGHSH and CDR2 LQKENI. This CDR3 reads CASSSQGVDEQYF. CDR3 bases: TGTGCCAGCTCGTCCCAGGGGGTCGACGAGCAGTACTTC. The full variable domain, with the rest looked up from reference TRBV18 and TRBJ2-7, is NAGVMQNPRHLVRRRGQEARLRCSPMKGHSHVYWYRQLPEEGLKFMVYLQKENIIDESGMPKERFSAEFPKEGPSILRIQQVVRGDSAAYFCASSSQGVDEQYFGPGTRLTVT.

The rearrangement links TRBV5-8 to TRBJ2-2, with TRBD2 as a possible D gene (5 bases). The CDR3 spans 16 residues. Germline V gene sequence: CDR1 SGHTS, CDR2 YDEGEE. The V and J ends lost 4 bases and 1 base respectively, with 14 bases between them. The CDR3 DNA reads TGTGCCAGCAGCGCCTATGAAGCGGTGAACACCGGGGAGCTGTTTTTT. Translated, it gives CASSAYEAVNTGELFF.

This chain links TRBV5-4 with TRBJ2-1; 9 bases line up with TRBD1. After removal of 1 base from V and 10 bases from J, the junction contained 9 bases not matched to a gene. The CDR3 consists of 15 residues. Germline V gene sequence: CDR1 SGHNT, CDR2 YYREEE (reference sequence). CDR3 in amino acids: CASSLTRDRVSEQFF. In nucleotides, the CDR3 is TGTGCCAGCAGCTTGACCCGGGACAGGGTAAGCGAGCAGTTCTTC.

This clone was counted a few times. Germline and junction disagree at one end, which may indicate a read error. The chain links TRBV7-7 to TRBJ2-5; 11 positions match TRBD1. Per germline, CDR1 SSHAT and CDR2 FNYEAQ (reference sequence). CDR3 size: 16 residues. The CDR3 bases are TGTGCTAGCAGCTTGAGGGACAGGGGGAAGTTGGAGACCCAGTACTTC. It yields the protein CASSLRDRGKLETQYF.

This CDR3 reads CASSLVRQGGTQYF. The CDR3 bases are TGTGCCAGCAGCTTAGTTAGGCAGGGGGGGACCCAGTACTTC. V and J are TRBV7-8 and TRBJ2-5, with D possibly TRBD1 on 7 matching bases. The ends were cut back, 1 base at V and 7 bases at J, with 13 bases in the middle. The CDR3 has 14 amino acids. Germline CDR1 and CDR2: SGHVS and FQNEAQ.

The DNA for the CDR3 is TGTGCCAGCAGCTCCCACCGGGGGAACACTGAAGCTTTCTTT. Amino acids: CASSSHRGNTEAFF. The genes are TRBV7-9 and TRBJ1-1; no reliable D call. Trimming cost V 4 bases and J 1 base, with 10 bases left between them. This CDR3 is built from 14 residues. CDR1 is SEHNR, CDR2 FQNEAQ, per germline (reference sequence).